This TCR beta chain was captured by sequencing in a study of CDR3 diversity in severe acne (dated by TCRdb to the late 2010s). Receptors were amplified or captured by PCR. TCRdb records Illumina HiSeq 2000 as the sequencer. The public sequencing data were trimmed at Q25 with fastp and processed into clonotypes with MiXCR by TCRdb, which kept only in-frame beta chains. Rows are unified per CDR3 protein, each entry keeping the most common DNA and genes. For this sample the table gives about 93,000 distinct CDR3 sequences, of which about half were detected only once. 10% of the sample is held by the ten biggest clonotypes. Counted from cysteine to phenylalanine, this CDR3 has 11 amino acids. Only the CDR3 part of the read is kept: 33 bases, read in frame from the first base. CDR1 and CDR2, per the germline V gene, are ENHRY and SYGVKD. As for this clonotype: What this receptor recognizes is not known. Sequence at one end of the junction differs from germline and may be a read error.

Here the chain combines TRBV10-3 and TRBJ1-2; possibly the D gene is TRBD1, per 6 matching bases. Input material: blood. This clonotype was obtained from a male donor in good health, serving as a control. The CDR3 corresponds to CASFQGNSYAF. The DNA sequence reads TGTGCCAGCTTTCAGGGGAACAGCTACGCCTTC.